The 30 T cell receptor beta chains listed next were all sequenced from one sample in a study of HIV-infected patients and healthy controls. About 500 ng RNA was reverse transcribed with alpha and beta constant-region primers. Alpha and beta chain libraries were made separately by chain-specific third strand synthesis with multiplexing indices. TCRdb redid the calling of the 5' RACE reads with MiXCR, one entry per CDR3 protein. The table lists about 16,000 distinct CDR3 sequences, under 10% of them singletons, with more than 4.5% in the top ten. No cell fractionation was done, so the repertoire covers all unsorted peripheral blood T cells. The sequenced sample consisted of blood. The source of these receptors is an adult in good health.

This clonotype was picked up many times. This chain joins TRBV10-2 and TRBJ1-2, with 8 nucleotides matching TRBD1. Germline V lookup: CDR1 WSHSY, CDR2 SAAADI. This CDR3 region has 17 residues. J gave up 4 bases and V 2 bases, and 12 bases lay outside the gene matches. CDR3 amino acids: CASSEPYQGAGVYGYTF. CDR3 nucleotides: TGCGCCAGCAGTGAGCCCTATCAGGGGGCTGGAGTCTATGGCTACACCTTC.

This clonotype was counted ten times or more. The chain joins TRBV6-2 or TRBV6-3 to TRBJ1-5; 7 nucleotides align to TRBD1. The germline V gene encodes CDR1 MNHEY and CDR2 SVGEGT. The V gene end was trimmed by 4 bases and the J gene end by 1 base; junction bases not matched to a gene: 4. The CDR3 totals 15 residues. In DNA form, the CDR3 reads TGTGCCAGCAGTTCGGACAGGATCAGCAATCAGCCCCAGCATTTT. Amino acid sequence: CASSSDRISNQPQHF.

The sample holds many counts of this clonotype. This chain uses TRBV2 with TRBJ2-3, with 7 bases identical to TRBD1. V lost 4 bases to trimming and J lost 11 bases; unmatched junction nucleotides: 9. Per the germline V gene, CDR1 is SNHLY and CDR2 is FYNNEI. This CDR3 is built from 13 residues. Written as DNA, the CDR3 is TGTGCCAGCAGTGGGGACAGAGCGGTGGTGCAGTATTTT. This encodes CASSGDRAVVQYF.

There are many counts of this clonotype. This sequence joins TRBV6-2 or TRBV6-3 and TRBJ2-7; no reliable D call. With 3 bases removed from V and 7 bases from J, the gap between germline ends came to 13 bases. Germline assignment: CDR1 MNHEY and CDR2 SVGEGT. There are 13 residues in the CDR3. In DNA, the CDR3 is TGTGCCAGCAGTTATTCCCGAGTTTTGGAGCAGTACTTC. This translates into CASSYSRVLEQYF.

This sequence joins TRBV20-1 and TRBJ2-3; 12 nucleotides agree with TRBD2. The ends lost 7 bases at V and 3 bases at J; junction bases unmatched: 5. The CDR3 totals 14 residues. From germline, CDR1 is DFQATT and CDR2 SNEGSKA (reference sequence). This CDR3 reads CSVTTSGSTDTQYF. CDR3 sequence (DNA): TGCAGTGTTACGACTAGCGGGAGTACAGATACGCAGTATTTT.

Ten or more counts support this clonotype. The chain carries TRBV20-1 and TRBJ2-6; D may be TRBD2 (6 bases). This CDR3 comprises 16 residues. Between the trimmed V and J ends, which lost 0 bases and 0 bases, there was a span of 9 bases. Germline CDR1 and CDR2: DFQATT and SNEGSKA (reference sequence). DNA of the CDR3: TGCAGTGCTAGAGATGGGGGGAGCTCTGGGGCCAACGTCCTGACTTTC. This gives the protein CSARDGGSSGANVLTF.

This clonotype was recorded many times. V gene TRBV20-1 combines with J gene TRBJ2-2; TRBD2 matches at 10 bases. This CDR3 contains 16 residues. Germline CDR1 DFQATT, CDR2 SNEGSKA (reference sequence). V dropped 0 bases and J dropped 2; count of bases not matched to a gene: 3. The CDR3 nucleotides are TGCAGTGCTAGAGATCGGACTAGCGGAAACACCGGGGAGCTGTTTTTT. It translates to CSARDRTSGNTGELFF.

This clonotype was found a few times. This chain joins TRBV4-1 and TRBJ1-1; D uncertain. The V gene lost 0 bases and the J gene lost 0 bases, with 11 bases spanning the gap. Germline CDR1 reads MGHRA; CDR2 reads YSYEKL. The CDR3 extends over 16 amino acids. Here the CDR3 reads CASSQESRKMNTEAFF. The CDR3, as DNA: TGCGCCAGCAGCCAAGAGTCCAGGAAAATGAACACTGAAGCTTTCTTT.

In this sample, this clonotype is medium-sized. The J gene is TRBJ1-1, the V gene TRBV11-2, with no clear D. Germline CDR1 and CDR2: SGHAT and FQNNGV. The CDR3 sequence is 14 residues long. V lost 3 bases and J lost 4, with 12 bases in between. The CDR3, as DNA: TGTGCCAGCAGCTTTATGAGGGAATCCACTGAAGCTTTCTTT. Translating it yields CASSFMRESTEAFF.

In this sample, this clonotype is medium-sized. CDR3 DNA: TGCGCCAGCAGCCAATTTGTGACAGGGGGTACCACAGATACGCAGTATTTT. Amino acid sequence: CASSQFVTGGTTDTQYF. The chain combines TRBV4-1 with TRBJ2-3; 9 bases line up with TRBD1. This CDR3 is built from 17 residues. The ends lost 2 bases at V and 2 bases at J; junction bases unmatched: 8. Germline V gene lookup returns CDR1 MGHRA and CDR2 YSYEKL.

This clonotype was counted many times. The chain links TRBV7-2 to TRBJ2-1; the D call may be TRBD1 or TRBD2 (5 bases each). The V gene's germline CDR1 is SGHTA and CDR2 FQGNSA. The CDR3 sequence is 15 residues long. Trimming cost V 4 bases and J 4 bases, with 14 bases left between them. The CDR3 here is CASSSQVWGYNEQFF. The CDR3 bases are TGTGCCAGCAGCTCCCAGGTTTGGGGGTACAATGAGCAGTTCTTC.

This clonotype was counted a few times. This chain uses TRBV7-2 with TRBJ2-3; the match to TRBD2 covers 8 bases. V gave up 6 bases and J gave up 2 bases; unmatched junction bases: 7. This CDR3 is built from 15 residues. From germline, CDR1 is SGHTA and CDR2 FQGNSA. In nucleotides, the CDR3 is TGTGCCAGCAGGAAGGGACTAGGGTTCACAGATACGCAGTATTTT. Protein sequence: CASRKGLGFTDTQYF.

Concerning this clonotype: Just one base apart from a much larger clone, this may be a read error. The V call is TRBV6-6, the J call TRBJ2-7, with TRBD2 as a possible D gene (5 bases). This CDR3 region has 13 residues. Germline values: CDR1 MNHNY, CDR2 SVGAGI (reference sequence). The CDR3 sequence is CVTGPGSSYEQYV. The DNA for the CDR3 is TGTGTCACCGGACCGGGATCGTCTTACGAGCAGTACGTC.

This clonotype was counted ten times or more. The V gene is TRBV28, the J gene TRBJ1-5; D call uncertain. CDR1 and CDR2 from the germline V gene are MDHEN and SYDVKM. V lost 5 bases and J 4 bases, leaving 3 bases between the germline ends. The CDR3 runs to 11 residues. The CDR3 sequence is CASSLNQPQHF. CDR3 nucleotide sequence: TGTGCCAGCAGTCTTAATCAGCCCCAGCATTTT.

This clonotype was seen repeatedly, ten times or more. The CDR3 region is CSARGPDLGNTIYF. CDR3 bases: TGCAGTGCTAGAGGTCCGGACTTGGGAAACACCATATATTTT. The chain links TRBV20-1 to TRBJ1-3; no firm D call. Germline CDR1 reads DFQATT; CDR2 reads SNEGSKA (reference sequence). The germline V and J ends were trimmed by 1 base and 4 bases, with 11 bases remaining between them. This CDR3 comprises 14 residues.

CDR3 protein: CASSMLGSSTDTQYF. For the CDR3, the DNA is TGTGCCAGTAGTATGCTCGGGAGTAGCACAGATACGCAGTATTTT. This rearrangement joins TRBV19 to TRBJ2-3; D perhaps matches TRBD2 (6 bases). From germline, CDR1 is LNHDA and CDR2 SQIVND (reference sequence). The CDR3 runs 15 residues. Trimming removed 3 bases at V and 0 bases at J, with 10 bases between.

This clonotype was counted ten times or more. The V call is TRBV9, the J call TRBJ2-5, with D uncertain. The CDR3 consists of 13 residues. Looked up from germline, CDR1 is SGDLS and CDR2 is YYNGEE. Trimming shortened V by 0 bases and J by 4 bases, and 7 bases separated the two germline ends. This CDR3 is CASSVDISETQYF. DNA of the CDR3: TGTGCCAGCAGCGTAGATATCTCAGAGACCCAGTACTTC.

This clonotype was detected ten times or more. This rearrangement joins TRBV4-1 to TRBJ2-3; D is ambiguous. The length of the CDR3 is 13 residues. V was cut by 1 base and J by 6 bases, with 8 bases left in between. CDR1 is MGHRA and CDR2 is YSYEKL in the germline V gene. The CDR3 region has the DNA TGCGCCAGCAGCCAAGCAGGCTTGGATACGCAGTATTTT. Translated: CASSQAGLDTQYF.

This clonotype was seen many times. The chain is built from TRBV29-1 and TRBJ2-5, with 8 positions matching TRBD2. The CDR3 loop spans 15 amino acids. Unmatched junction bases numbered 15, after V lost 5 bases and J lost 7 bases. CDR1 is SQVTM and CDR2 is ANQGSEA in the germline V gene. CDR3: CSVLLRREAQGTQYF. For the CDR3, the DNA is TGCAGCGTTCTTTTACGGCGGGAGGCCCAGGGGACCCAGTACTTC.

The table lists this clonotype with many counts. The chain uses TRBV6-2 or TRBV6-3 and TRBJ1-1; tentatively, D is TRBD1 (5 bases). Germline CDR1 and CDR2: MNHEY and SVGEGT. Trimming removed 5 bases at V and 0 bases at J, with 10 bases between. The CDR3 has 14 residues. In nucleotides, the CDR3 is TGTGCCAGCAGTGGACACCTTATGAACACTGAAGCTTTCTTT. It translates to CASSGHLMNTEAFF.

This clonotype was recorded many times. Here the CDR3 reads CASSSRMTNYGYTF. CDR3 nucleotides: TGTGCCAGCAGTTCCCGGATGACTAACTATGGCTACACCTTC. The chain recombines TRBV6-5 with TRBJ1-2; D is ambiguous. The V gene lost 4 bases and the J gene lost 0 bases, with 9 bases spanning the gap. CDR3 length: 14 amino acids. Looked up from germline, CDR1 is MNHEY and CDR2 is SVGAGI.

This clonotype came up many times. J is TRBJ2-5 and V is TRBV19; D is undetermined. The length of the CDR3 is 12 residues. The V end was cut by 1 base, the J end by 5 bases, with 5 bases between. Per germline, CDR1 LNHDA and CDR2 SQIVND (reference sequence). The DNA for the CDR3 is TGTGCCAGTAGTATAGGCCGGGAGACCCAGTACTTC. This encodes CASSIGRETQYF. The variable domain in full, with the rest retrieved from reference TRBV19 and TRBJ2-5, is DGGITQSPKYLFRKEGQNVTLSCEQNLNHDAMYWYRQDPGQGLRLIYYSQIVNDFQKGDIAEGYSVSREKKESFPLTVTSAQKNPTAFYLCASSIGRETQYFGPGTRLLVL.

This clonotype was picked up a small number of times. The J gene is TRBJ2-4, the V gene TRBV29-1, with TRBD2 as a possible D gene (7 bases). Germline CDR1 is SQVTM and CDR2 is ANQGSEA. CDR3 size: 13 residues. The ends were cut back, 6 bases at V and 8 bases at J, with 17 bases in the middle. The CDR3: CSVEEGGRYIQYF. In nucleotides, the CDR3 is TGCAGCGTGGAGGAGGGGGGGCGATACATTCAGTACTTC.

This clonotype was seen repeatedly, ten times or more. The rearrangement uses TRBV30 and TRBJ2-3; D unresolved. Trimming pared 1 base from V and 4 bases from J, leaving 3 bases between. CDR3 length: 11 residues. Germline CDR1 and CDR2: GTSNPN and SVGIG (reference sequence). The CDR3 loop reads CAWSAADTQYF. CDR3 bases: TGTGCCTGGAGTGCGGCAGATACGCAGTATTTT.

The table lists this clonotype with a few counts. V gene TRBV29-1 combines with J gene TRBJ1-1, with D perhaps TRBD1 (5 bases). From germline, CDR1 is SQVTM and CDR2 ANQGSEA. Trimming removed 2 bases from V and 7 bases from J, with 17 bases in between. CDR3 length equals 14 residues. The CDR3 protein is CSVELVTVLIEAFF. For the CDR3, the DNA is TGCAGCGTTGAATTGGTGACAGTACTAATTGAAGCTTTCTTT. The variable domain in full, completed from reference TRBV29-1 and TRBJ1-1, reads SAVISQKPSRDICQRGTSLTIQCQVDSQVTMMFWYRQQPGQSLTLIATANQGSEATYESGFVIDKFPISRPNLTFSTLTVSNMSPEDSSIYLCSVELVTVLIEAFFGQGTRLTVV.

This CDR3 reads CASSQGAGGLGDTQYF. In DNA, the CDR3 is TGTGCCAGCAGCCAGGGGGCAGGGGGCTTGGGAGATACGCAGTATTTT. The rearrangement joins TRBV12-3 or TRBV12-4 to TRBJ2-3; 8 nucleotides match TRBD1. Trimming removed 6 bases from V and 5 bases from J; junction bases left unmatched: 13. CDR3 length equals 16 residues.

This clonotype was detected many times. This chain connects TRBV19 to TRBJ2-2; 7 bases align to TRBD2. Trimming removed 3 bases from V and 0 bases from J; junction bases left unmatched: 4. The germline V gene has CDR1 LNHDA and CDR2 SQIVND (reference sequence). The CDR3 contains 16 residues. The CDR3 bases are TGTGCCAGTAGTATTCTAGCGGCAACGAACACCGGGGAGCTGTTTTTT. Translating gives CASSILAATNTGELFF.

V gene TRBV14 combines with J gene TRBJ2-7, with D perhaps TRBD2 (9 bases). The V end lost 8 bases, the J end lost 0 bases, and 26 bases lay between the germline ends. The germline gives CDR1 SGHDN, CDR2 FVKESK. The CDR3 is 18 amino acids. The CDR3 is CASRQGRGASGNSYEQYV. CDR3 bases: TGTGCCAGCCGACAGGGGAGGGGGGCTAGCGGGAACTCCTACGAGCAGTACGTC.

This clonotype was recorded a few times. The rearrangement joins TRBV27 to TRBJ2-3; D is ambiguous. The CDR3 spans 17 residues. V was cut by 3 bases and J by 0 bases, with 16 bases left in between. The germline V gene encodes CDR1 MNHEY and CDR2 SMNVEV (reference sequence). The CDR3 spells CASSFLQSSTSTDTQYF. CDR3 sequence (DNA): TGTGCCAGCAGTTTCCTGCAGTCTTCCACTAGCACAGATACGCAGTATTTT.

This clonotype was seen at least ten times. The J gene is TRBJ2-3, the V gene TRBV6-6; tentative D call: TRBD1 (6 bases). This CDR3 has 16 amino acids. The V and J ends lost 0 bases and 7 bases respectively, with 17 bases between them. Germline CDR1 is MNHNY and CDR2 is SVGAGI (reference sequence). CDR3: CASSYSILQGRNTQYF. In DNA, the CDR3 is TGTGCCAGCAGTTACTCGATTCTGCAGGGGCGAAATACGCAGTATTTT.